This T cell receptor beta chain was retrieved from a study of T cells in Graves' hyperthyroidism and ophthalmopathy. Per the germline V gene, CDR1 is MDHEN and CDR2 is SYDVKM. The CDR3 totals 12 residues. With 7 bases removed from V and 3 bases from J, the gap between germline ends came to 8 bases. The source material, RNA transcripts, was used to amplify TCR beta CDR3 regions. The HTBI set primed first-round TCR CDR3 RT-PCR. TCRdb reprocessed the multiplex PCR reads with MiXCR, giving one entry per CDR3 protein. Among approximately 330,000 distinct CDR3 sequences listed, roughly 23% were seen once. A note on this clonotype: A read error is possible here, since a much larger clone lies one base away.

J is TRBJ2-3 and V is TRBV28, with D unclear. Specimen: blood. The sequence was obtained from a woman aged 50 to 60 with Graves' hyperthyroidism. The chain's CDR3 is CASTLGTDTQYF. The DNA of the CDR3 is TGTGCCAGCACGTTGGGGACAGATACGCAGTATTTT.